This T cell receptor (beta chain) was found in a study of blood T cell repertoires in COVID-19. Turning to the study itself: T cells, B-cell-depleted T cells, or PBMCs supplied cDNA or gDNA.

CDR1 and CDR2 (germline): SGHRS, YFSETQ. V was clipped by 0 bases and J by 2 bases; unmatched bases: 2. The CDR3 runs to 14 residues. In the authors' workflow: Reference gene primer amplification gave nucleated cell count estimates. Repertoires were generated with immunoSEQ multiplex PCR, while TCRdb's copy carries only in-frame clones and drops some. The V and J calls and clone size come from that table; D and trimming were worked out from the DNA. The profile shows 150,000 to 200,000 clones, 60% to 80% of them singletons. Source material: peripheral blood. This clonotype originated in a man between 65 and 85 years old with acute or convalescent COVID-19. V is TRBV5-1 and J is TRBJ2-7; 7 bases line up with TRBD1. The CDR3 DNA follows: TGCGCCAGCAGCTTGGGGGGACAGACCTACGAGCAGTACTTC. Its protein product is CASSLGGQTYEQYF.